Listed here is a single T cell receptor beta chain. This sample is part of a study of blood T cell repertoires in COVID-19. CDR3 length: 15 residues. Trimming stripped 0 bases from V and 5 bases from J, with 13 bases between. The germline V gene encodes CDR1 SGHNT and CDR2 YYREEE (reference sequence). Generated by immunoSEQ multiplex PCR, the TCRdb table keeps only in-frame clones and is missing some. This sample has tens of thousands of clones, with around 86% found just once. This receptor was taken from a human donor with acute or convalescent COVID-19. The donor label of this sample is uncertain. The V gene is TRBV5-4, the J gene TRBJ2-3, with a weak D call TRBD1 (6 bases). The sample taken for sequencing was peripheral blood. CDR3 residues: CASSLDLGAGDTQYF. The CDR3 DNA follows: TGTGCCAGCAGCTTGGATCTGGGGGCAGGAGATACGCAGTATTTT.